This entry features one T cell receptor beta chain sequence. The target antigen is unknown. This CDR3 is 15 amino acids long. Per the germline V gene, CDR1 is LGHDT and CDR2 is YNNKEL (reference sequence). The junction had 2 bases not matched to a gene; V was cut back by 1 base and J by 5 bases. The sample originates from a study of naive and memory T cell subsets. General study results and limits: A few larger clonotypes appeared in naive repertoires, especially CD8, possibly memory cells re-expressing CD45RA.

Cells stained for CD3, CD4, CD8, CD45RA, CD27 and viability were sorted into four CD45RA/CD27 subsets. Both TRBC1 and TRBC2 were covered by a beta constant-region primer of two equimolar oligonucleotides. Nested alpha and beta constant-region primers with the SP2 primer drove four PCR rounds on ligated cDNA. TCRdb called the UMI-ligation and nested PCR reads again in MiXCR, with one record for every CDR3 protein. This repertoire shows about 100,000 distinct CDR3 sequences, roughly 15% found once; its top ten account for around 2.7%. Sequenced input: naive CD8+ T cells from blood. The rearrangement uses TRBV3-1 and TRBJ2-1, with 10 positions matching TRBD2. This clonotype was obtained from a human donor in good health. CDR3 residues: CASSQVSGGDNEQFF. CDR3 sequence (DNA): TGTGCCAGCAGCCAAGTAAGCGGGGGGGACAATGAGCAGTTCTTC.